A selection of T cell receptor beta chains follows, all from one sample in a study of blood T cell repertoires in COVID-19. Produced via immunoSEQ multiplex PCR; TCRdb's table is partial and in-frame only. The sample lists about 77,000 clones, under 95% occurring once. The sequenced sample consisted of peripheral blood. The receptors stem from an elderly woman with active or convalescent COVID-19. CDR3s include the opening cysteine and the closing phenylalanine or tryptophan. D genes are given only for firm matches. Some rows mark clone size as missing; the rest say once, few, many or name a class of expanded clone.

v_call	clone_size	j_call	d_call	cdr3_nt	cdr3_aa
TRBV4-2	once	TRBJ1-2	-	TGTGCCAGCAGCCAAGATCCAGGGGACTATGGCTACACCTTC	CASSQDPGDYGYTF
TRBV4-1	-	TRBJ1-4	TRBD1	TGCGCCAGCAGCCGTGAGGGGGCGAGGATCGAAAAACTGTTTTTT	CASSREGARIEKLFF
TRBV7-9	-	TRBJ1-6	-	TGTGCCAGCAGCCAACACCGAGGTCAGGGGAACTCACCCCTCCACTTT	CASSQHRGQGNSPLHF
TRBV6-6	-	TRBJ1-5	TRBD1	TGTGCCAGCAGTTCGTCCTGGGGAAGGGGGCATCAGCCCCAGCATTTT	CASSSSWGRGHQPQHF
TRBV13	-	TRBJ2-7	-	TGTGCCAGCAGCTTGACAGACTCCTACGAGCAGTACTTC	CASSLTDSYEQYF
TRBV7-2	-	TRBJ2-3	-	TGTGCCAGCAGCAAAGGGAGTCGCACAGATACGCAGTATTTT	CASSKGSRTDTQYF
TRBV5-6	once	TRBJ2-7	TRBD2	TGTGCCAGCAGCCCCAGACTAGCGGGGTTCGCCTACGAGCAGTACTTC	CASSPRLAGFAYEQYF
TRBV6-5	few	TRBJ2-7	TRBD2	TGTGCCAGCAGTTCGGCGGGGGGAGGTTCCTACGAGCAGTACTTC	CASSSAGGGSYEQYF
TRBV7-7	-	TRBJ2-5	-	TGTGCCAGCAGCGCGGGGACAGCCTCGGAGACCCAGTACTTC	CASSAGTASETQYF
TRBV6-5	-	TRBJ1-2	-	TGTGCCAGCAGTTTTGGGTCGGCGGATGGCTACACCTTC	CASSFGSADGYTF
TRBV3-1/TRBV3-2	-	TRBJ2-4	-	TGTGCCAGCAGCCAATCTGTCAAAAACATTCAGTACTTC	CASSQSVKNIQYF
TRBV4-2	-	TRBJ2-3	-	TGTGCCAGCAGCCGAATTACAGGGAGCGGCACAGATACGCAGTATTTT	CASSRITGSGTDTQYF
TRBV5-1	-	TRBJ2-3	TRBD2	TGCGCCAGCAGCCTTAGACTAGCGGGGGGCCGGGGCACAGATACGCAGTATTTT	CASSLRLAGGRGTDTQYF
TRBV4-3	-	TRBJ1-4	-	TGCGCCAGCAGCCAAGAGATGGAGGATAATGAAAAACTGTTTTTT	CASSQEMEDNEKLFF
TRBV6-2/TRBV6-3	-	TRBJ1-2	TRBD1	TGTGCCAGCAGTGCCCGGGACAGGGCCGCCTATGGCTACACCTTC	CASSARDRAAYGYTF
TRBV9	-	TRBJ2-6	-	TGTGCCAGCAGCGTAACAGCGGTCAACTCTGGGGCCAACGTCCTGACTTTC	CASSVTAVNSGANVLTF
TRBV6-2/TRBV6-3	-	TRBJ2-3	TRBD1	TGTGCCAGCAGTTTCGGGACAGGAGCAGATACGCAGTATTTT	CASSFGTGADTQYF
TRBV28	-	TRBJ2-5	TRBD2	TGTGCCAGCATCCCGGCGGGCGGGGGGGCAAAGACCCAGTACTTC	CASIPAGGGAKTQYF
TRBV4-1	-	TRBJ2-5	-	TGCGCCAGCAGCCAATTAATCACGGGGGGCCCTCAAGAGACCCAGTACTTC	CASSQLITGGPQETQYF
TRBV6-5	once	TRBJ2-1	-	TGTGCCAGCAAAAGTCTGGTGGGGCTGGATGAGCAGTTCTTC	CASKSLVGLDEQFF
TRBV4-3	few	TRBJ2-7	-	TGCGCCAGCAGCCCCCGACTAGAAGGTCTCGAGCAGTACTTC	CASSPRLEGLEQYF
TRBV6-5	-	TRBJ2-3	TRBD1	TGTGCCAGCAGCCAAGGACAGGGAGGCAATCAGCCCCAGTATTTT	CASSQGQGGNQPQYF
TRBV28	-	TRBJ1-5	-	TGTGCCAGCAGTACAGGGCGACAGCCCCAGCATTTT	CASSTGRQPQHF
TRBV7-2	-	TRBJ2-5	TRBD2	TGTGCCAGCAGCTTAGGTGCGGGGGGCAGGAGCGGGACCCAGTACTTC	CASSLGAGGRSGTQYF
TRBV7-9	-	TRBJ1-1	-	TGTGCCAGCAGCTTCCCCCGCGAGAGCACTGAAGCTTTCTTT	CASSFPRESTEAFF
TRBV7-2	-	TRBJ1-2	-	TGTGCCAGCAGCCCCGGACAGCACTATGGCTACACCTTC	CASSPGQHYGYTF
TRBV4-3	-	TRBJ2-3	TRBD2	TGCGCCAGCAGCCAAGATGTTGGTGTCGGGGGGGCACGGAGTACGCAGTATTTT	CASSQDVGVGGARSTQYF
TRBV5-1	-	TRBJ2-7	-	TGCGCCAGCAGCACACAACGGGGCGAGCAGTACTTC	CASSTQRGEQYF
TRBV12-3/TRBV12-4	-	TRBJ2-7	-	TGTGCCAGCAGCTTGACAGACGCCCGCGAGCAGTACTTC	CASSLTDAREQYF
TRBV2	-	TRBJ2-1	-	TGTGCCAGCAGTGAGCACGCGGGGGCGCTGGCCTACAATGAGCAGTTCTTC	CASSEHAGALAYNEQFF
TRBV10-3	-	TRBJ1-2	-	TGTGCCATCAGTGAGTCCGGGGGAAGCTATGGCTACACCTTC	CAISESGGSYGYTF
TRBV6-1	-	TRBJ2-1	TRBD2	TGTGCCAGCAGTGACGTTAGCGGGAAAAGCTCCTACAATGAGCAGTTCTTC	CASSDVSGKSSYNEQFF
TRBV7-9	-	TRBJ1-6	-	TGTGCCAGCAGCTTACAGGGGCCGAATAATTCACCCCTCCACTTT	CASSLQGPNNSPLHF
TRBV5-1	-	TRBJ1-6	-	TGCGCCAGCAGATCCCGTGAGAGCGGGAATTCACCCCTCCACTTT	CASRSRESGNSPLHF
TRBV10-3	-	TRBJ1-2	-	TGTGCCATCAGGCAGGGTCTGGATGGCTACACCTTC	CAIRQGLDGYTF
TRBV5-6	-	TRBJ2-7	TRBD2	TGTGCCAGCAGCCTGCGGGGGAGAAGCTCCTACGAGCAGTACTTC	CASSLRGRSSYEQYF
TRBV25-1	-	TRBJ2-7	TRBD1	TGTGCCAGCAGTGAGGACAGGGGGCAAGAGCAGTACTTC	CASSEDRGQEQYF
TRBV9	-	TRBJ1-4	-	TGTGCCAGCAGCGCAGGAGACAGGACACTGTTTTTT	CASSAGDRTLFF
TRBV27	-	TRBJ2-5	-	TGTGCCAGCAGTTACGACCCGAGTCGGAGGACCCAGTACTTC	CASSYDPSRRTQYF
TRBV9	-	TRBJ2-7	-	TGTGCCAGCAGCGTAGATGGGGCAGCTAGCTCCTACGAGCAGTACTTC	CASSVDGAASSYEQYF
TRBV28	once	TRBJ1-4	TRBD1	TGTGCCAGCAGACCGACAGGGATGCAGGAAAAACTGTTTTTT	CASRPTGMQEKLFF
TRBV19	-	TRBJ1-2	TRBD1	TGTGCCAGTGTGGATCCCACAGGGGAAGCAGGCTATGGCTACACCTTC	CASVDPTGEAGYGYTF
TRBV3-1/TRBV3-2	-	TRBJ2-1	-	TGTGCCAGCAGCCACGGAACTAGCAGCGGTGAGCAGTTCTTC	CASSHGTSSGEQFF
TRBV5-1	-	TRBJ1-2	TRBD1	TGCGCCAGCAGACGGGACAGTGGAGATGGCTACACCTTC	CASRRDSGDGYTF
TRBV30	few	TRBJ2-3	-	TGTGCCTGGAGGCCTCGTGGGGCAACGGATACGCAGTATTTT	CAWRPRGATDTQYF
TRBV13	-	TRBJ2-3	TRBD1	TGTGCCAGCAGCGGGACAGGGGGCGTAGATACGCAGTATTTT	CASSGTGGVDTQYF
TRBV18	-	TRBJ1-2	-	TGTGCCAGCTCACCACCGGGTTCCGGGACGCAGGGGAATGGCTACACCTTC	CASSPPGSGTQGNGYTF
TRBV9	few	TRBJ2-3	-	TGTGCCAGCAGCGATGGGGGCGGCACAGATACGCAGTATTTT	CASSDGGGTDTQYF
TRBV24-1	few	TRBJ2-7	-	TGTGCCACCAGTGACCCGGGACACTCGAGGGACGAGCAGTACTTC	CATSDPGHSRDEQYF
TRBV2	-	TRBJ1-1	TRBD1	TGTGCCAGCGGTGTTTCCGGGACAGACCTCTCTGAAGCTTTCTTT	CASGVSGTDLSEAFF
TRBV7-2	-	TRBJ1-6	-	TGTGCCAGCAGCTGGGACAACTCCTATAATTCACCCCTCCACTTT	CASSWDNSYNSPLHF
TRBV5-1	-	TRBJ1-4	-	TGCGCCAGCAGCTTGGCAGGGCGCAATAATGAAAAACTGTTTTTT	CASSLAGRNNEKLFF
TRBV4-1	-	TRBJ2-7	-	TGCGCCAGCAGCCAAGAGCGCAGGGGTTACGAGCAGTACTTC	CASSQERRGYEQYF
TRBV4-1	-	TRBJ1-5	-	TGCGCCAGCAGCCTCGGTTCAGGGGCCCAGCATTTT	CASSLGSGAQHF
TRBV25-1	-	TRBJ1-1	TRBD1	TGTGCCACCATGCGACAGGGGGCTAACACTGAAGCTTTCTTT	CATMRQGANTEAFF
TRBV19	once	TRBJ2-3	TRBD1	TGTGCCAGTAGTCCACGGACAGGGGCAGATACGCAGTATTTT	CASSPRTGADTQYF
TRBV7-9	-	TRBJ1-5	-	TGTGCCAGCAGCTTAGCGGGTCAGGGGATAAATCAGCCCCAGCATTTT	CASSLAGQGINQPQHF
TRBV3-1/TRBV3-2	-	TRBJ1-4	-	TGTGCCAGCAGCCAAGAAGGCACAGGGACTAATGAAAAACTGTTTTTT	CASSQEGTGTNEKLFF
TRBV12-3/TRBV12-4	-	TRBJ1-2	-	TGTGCCAGCAGTTTATCCCCAAACTATGGCTACACCTTC	CASSLSPNYGYTF
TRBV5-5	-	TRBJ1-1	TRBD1	TGTGCCAGCAGCATAGGACAGGGGCGCACTGAAGCTTTCTTT	CASSIGQGRTEAFF